What follows describes a single T cell receptor (beta chain). Its antigen is currently unknown. This entry belongs to a study of T-cell memory formation after mild COVID-19. Whole-study results and caveats: Chiefly within CM and EM were the contracting CD4+ clones; CD8+ ones were within EMRA. Researchers found some responding clones in pre-infection memory, a sign that cross-reactive memory joined. There was a balanced CD4/CD8 profile in clones contracting day 15 to 85, and later expanders leaned CD4+.

Germline CDR1 is SNHLY and CDR2 is FYNNEI. After removal of 5 bases from V and 3 bases from J, the junction contained 8 bases not matched to a gene. The CDR3 loop spans 15 amino acids. TCR alpha and TCR beta cDNA libraries with sample barcodes and UMIs came from 5'RACE using constant-segment primers. TCRdb re-analysed the 5' RACE reads in MiXCR, keeping a single row per CDR3 protein. In the table there are about 320,000 distinct CDR3 sequences, roughly an eighth of which are singletons. The clonotype originates from a man between 18 and 35 years old who had mild COVID-19 (a few samples of this study predate the infection). Cell type and time point are not known. This chain uses TRBV2 with TRBJ1-2, with 8 bases fitting TRBD1. Sequencing input: PBMCs or a T cell subset sorted from them (not recorded which). The CDR3 region has the DNA TGTGCCAGCAGTCAGCGGACGACAGGGGACTATGGCTACACCTTC. Encoded protein: CASSQRTTGDYGYTF.